The entry that follows covers one T cell receptor (beta chain) sequence. The antigen this receptor binds is unknown. Base qualities were left out, and no much larger clone turns up one base away. The data belong to a study of human T cells and chemical hapten exposure (dated by TCRdb to the early 2020s). For the study in its entirety: For sensitization, 2% DPC in acetone was applied to a 2 cm by 2 cm area of upper inner arm skin. Throughout the study period of 20 to 30 weeks, patients also received therapeutic DPC doses to the scalp every week. Patch testing was done on the upper back using Finn chambers containing 0.01% DPC, and results were scored after 6 days according to International Contact Dermatitis Research Group standards. Most of the patients in the cohort were female, and the cohort covered alopecia areata with under or over 50% scalp involvement, alopecia totalis and alopecia universalis. Libraries were pooled for sequencing, and per-sample TCR yields varied mainly because of small differences in library volumes within the pool. Peripheral blood TCR repertoire changes were tracked in vivo in alopecia patients during primary and secondary sensitization to the hapten diphenylcyclopropenone (DPC). Blood samples were taken from patients before sensitization (week 0) and then at 2, 6 and about 24 weeks after DPC sensitization. Twenty-nine alopecia patients gave blood for TCR sequencing at one to four time points (pre-sensitization, 2, 6 and 24 weeks).

From the cysteine through the phenylalanine, the CDR3 covers 14 amino acids. The entry retains the CDR3 DNA only, 42 bases that are in frame from base 1. Via the germline V gene, CDR1 is ENHRY and CDR2 SYGVKD. The V end loses 10 bases and the J end loses 0 bases, and a stretch of 14 bases separates them. Receptors were amplified or captured by RACE. Sequencing took place on a NextSeq 500. During library preparation, unique molecular identifiers were attached to individual cDNA molecules so that TCRs could be counted in a quantitative, reproducible way. For every blood RNA sample, sequencing covered both the TCR alpha and TCR beta chains. The study's own analysis went as follows. A median of about 87,000 TCRs per sample was observed, with a range of roughly 23,224 to 700,000. The Decombinator software suite was used to annotate the V, J and CDR3 of the TCR reads. For the PS versus PT1 abundance plots, all samples were subsampled to the same number of TCRs (28,000). TCRs were defined as expanded if absent before sensitization and observed at least eight times at the 2-week time point. TCRdb redid the processing of the public reads, applying fastp at Q25 and MiXCR, and retained in-frame beta chains. All rows with the same CDR3 protein become a single entry with the most common DNA and genes. These V and J calls rely on TCRdb rather than the paper's analysis. The sample table holds more than 85,000 distinct CDR3 sequences, of which 30% to 35% were seen once. In total, the top ten clones hold around 2.5% of the sample.

According to the study, the label for this sample's time point signals: patch test 3, about 24 weeks after DPC sensitization. The intended sense of this specimen's treatment or condition label: therapeutic diphenylcyclopropenone sensitization with weekly scalp DPC. Blood at each patch-test visit was drawn before the patch test was applied. Eligible patients were aged 18 to 70, diagnosed with alopecia, deemed suitable for DPC therapy, and excluded if pregnant. Total RNA was extracted from unfractionated whole blood that had been collected in Tempus Blood RNA tubes. On the study overall, not on this receptor specifically: A positive correlation was found between the number of PT1 expanded TCRs and patch test score, with significance reached at thresholds 8, 16 and 32 but not 4. Significantly more large CDR3 similarity clusters were formed by expanded TCRs than by pre-sensitization or healthy control sets, consistent with antigen-driven responses. Repeated subsampling changed both the strength of the expansion versus patch-test correlation and the threshold at which that correlation became significant. The number of TCRs above 1 in 1000 frequency did not change with DPC sensitization; there was no evidence of global repertoire structure alterations. Because all patients had alopecia, a presumed autoimmune disease, the immune response of the patients might differ from that of healthy individuals.

The sequence links TRBV10-3 to TRBJ2-3; TRBD1 is a weak D gene call, 6 bases matching. Sequenced material: whole blood, taken in connection with sensitization to the hapten diphenylcyclopropenone (DPC). The receptor was isolated from a man aged 35 to 55 with alopecia areata. Some clones in this sample may be carry-over from other donors' samples. The CDR3 has the sequence CATGLDRSTDTQYF. The DNA sequence reads TGTGCCACCGGGTTGGACAGAAGCACAGATACGCAGTATTTT.